These 7 T cell receptor beta chains came from one sample sequenced in a study of CD8+CD57+ T cells in acquired aplastic anemia. Genomic DNA acted as the template from which TCR beta VDJ combination and CDR3 sequence profiling were carried out. TCRdb fed the reads into MiXCR, producing one record per CDR3 protein. This sample has 90,000 to 120,000 distinct CDR3 sequences, with around 49% found just once. Sample: sorted CD4+, CD8+, or CD8+CD57+ T cells (not recorded which) from PBMCs. These receptors all stem from a human donor in good health, serving as a control.

The rearrangement joins TRBV25-1 to TRBJ2-7; no definite D call. The CDR3 is made up of 15 amino acids. Between the trimmed V and J ends, which lost 2 bases and 1 base, there was a span of 12 bases. Looked up from germline, CDR1 is MGHDK and CDR2 is SYGVNS. CDR3 amino acids: CASSEGDGSSYEQYF. The CDR3 DNA follows: TGTGCCAGCAGTGAAGGCGACGGATCATCCTACGAGCAGTACTTC.

The gene calls are TRBV25-1 and TRBJ1-4; 7 bases fit TRBD1. CDR3 size: 15 residues. From germline, CDR1 is MGHDK and CDR2 SYGVNS. Trimming cost V 6 bases and J 7 bases; bases outside gene matches: 11. The CDR3 reads CASRDPGTAGEKLFF. In DNA, the CDR3 is TGTGCCAGCAGAGACCCCGGGACAGCGGGTGAAAAACTGTTTTTT.

As concerns this clonotype: This may come from a read error, since a much larger clone is one base off. Here the CDR3 reads CVSSLPGEGYGYTF. The CDR3 DNA is TGTGTCAGCAGCCTGCCTGGAGAGGGCTATGGCTACACCTTC. The genes are TRBV5-5 and TRBJ1-2; D not resolved. The CDR3 length is 14 residues. Germline V gene data show CDR1 as SGHKS and CDR2 as YYEKEE (reference sequence).

In its sample, this clonotype was seen many times. The chain carries TRBV27 and TRBJ1-5; the D is unclear. Germline V lookup: CDR1 MNHEY, CDR2 SMNVEV (reference sequence). Trimming left V 3 bases short and J 1 base short, with 7 bases between. This CDR3 is 14 amino acids long. As DNA, the CDR3 is TGTGCCAGCAGTTTCACAAAAAGCAATCAGCCCCAGCATTTT. Protein sequence: CASSFTKSNQPQHF.

This clonotype was observed a few times. The chain joins TRBV10-3 to TRBJ2-3; D not resolved. Trimming removed 4 bases at V and 2 bases at J, with 1 base between. The CDR3 contains 11 residues. The germline gives CDR1 ENHRY, CDR2 SYGVKD. DNA of the CDR3: TGTGCCATCAGTGTCACAGATACGCAGTATTTT. It yields the protein CAISVTDTQYF.

This clonotype has just a few counts. The J gene is TRBJ1-1, the V gene TRBV2; D unresolved. The CDR3 is 12 amino acids. Germline CDR1 SNHLY, CDR2 FYNNEI. With 8 bases removed from V and 3 bases from J, the gap between germline ends came to 10 bases. This CDR3 is CASDFRDTEAFF. The CDR3 nucleotides read TGTGCCAGCGACTTTCGGGACACTGAAGCTTTCTTT.

As DNA, the CDR3 is TGTGCCAGCAGTCCACGGGAGGATCAGCCCCAGCATTTT. Translated: CASSPREDQPQHF. The gene calls are TRBV2 and TRBJ1-5; D call uncertain. CDR1 SNHLY and CDR2 FYNNEI come from the germline V gene. With 5 bases removed from V and 5 bases from J, the gap between germline ends came to 10 bases. This CDR3 spans 13 amino acids. Drawing the rest from reference TRBV2 and TRBJ1-5, the complete variable domain is EPEVTQTPSHQVTQMGQEVILRCVPISNHLYFYWYRQILGQKVEFLVSFYNNEISEKSEIFDDQFSVERPDGSNFTLKIRSTKLEDSAMYFCASSPREDQPQHFGDGTRLSIL.